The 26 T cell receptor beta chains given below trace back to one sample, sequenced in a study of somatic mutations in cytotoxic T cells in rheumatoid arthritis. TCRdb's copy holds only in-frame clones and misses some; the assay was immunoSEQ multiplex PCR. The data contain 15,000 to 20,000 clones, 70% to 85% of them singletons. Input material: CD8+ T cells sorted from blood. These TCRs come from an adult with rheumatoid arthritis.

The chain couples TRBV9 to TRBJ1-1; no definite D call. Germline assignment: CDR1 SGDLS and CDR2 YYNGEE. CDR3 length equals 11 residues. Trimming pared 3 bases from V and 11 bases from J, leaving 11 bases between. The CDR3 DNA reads TGTGCCAGCAGCGGGAGCATGGGGGCTTTCTTT. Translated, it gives CASSGSMGAFF.

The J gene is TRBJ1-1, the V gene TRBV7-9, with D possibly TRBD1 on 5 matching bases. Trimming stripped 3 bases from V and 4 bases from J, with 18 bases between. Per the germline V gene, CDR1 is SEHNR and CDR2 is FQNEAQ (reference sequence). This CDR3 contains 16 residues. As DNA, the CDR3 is TGTGCCAGCAGCTTCCCGACTTCGGACGGGGGCACTGAAGCTTTCTTT. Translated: CASSFPTSDGGTEAFF.

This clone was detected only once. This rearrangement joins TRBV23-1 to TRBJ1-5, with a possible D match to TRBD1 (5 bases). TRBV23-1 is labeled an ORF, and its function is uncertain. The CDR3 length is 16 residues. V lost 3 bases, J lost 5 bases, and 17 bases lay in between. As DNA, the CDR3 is TGCGCCAGCAGTCAGCCCCCCGGGGCTTTGGATCAGCCCCAGCATTTT. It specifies CASSQPPGALDQPQHF.

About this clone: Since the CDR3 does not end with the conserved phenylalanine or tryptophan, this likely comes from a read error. This CDR3 reads CSVEEVAGGPYEQYA. The CDR3, as DNA: TGCAGCGTTGAAGAAGTAGCGGGGGGGCCGTACGAGCAGTACGCC. The V call is TRBV29-1, the J call TRBJ2-7, with TRBD2 identical over 11 bases. The germline CDR1 and CDR2 sequences are SQVTM and ANQGSEA. V was clipped by 0 bases and J by 4 bases; unmatched bases: 5. CDR3 length: 15 residues.

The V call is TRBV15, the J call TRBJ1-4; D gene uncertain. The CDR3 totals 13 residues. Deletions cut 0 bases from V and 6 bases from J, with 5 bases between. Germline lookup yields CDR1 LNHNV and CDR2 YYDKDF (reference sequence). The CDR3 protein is CATSRDSDEKLFF. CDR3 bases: TGTGCCACCAGCAGAGACAGCGATGAAAAACTGTTTTTT.

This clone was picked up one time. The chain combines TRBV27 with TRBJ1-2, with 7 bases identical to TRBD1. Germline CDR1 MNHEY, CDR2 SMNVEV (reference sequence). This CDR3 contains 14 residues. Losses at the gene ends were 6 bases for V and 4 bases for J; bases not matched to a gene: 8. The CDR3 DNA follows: TGTGCCAGCAGCCAGGACGGGACAGCCTATGGCTACACCTTC. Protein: CASSQDGTAYGYTF.

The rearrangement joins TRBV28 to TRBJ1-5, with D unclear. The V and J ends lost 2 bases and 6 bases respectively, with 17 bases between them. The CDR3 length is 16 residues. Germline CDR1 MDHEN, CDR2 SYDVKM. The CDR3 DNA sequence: TGTGCCAGCAGTTTAGTAAAGTTACGGGGATCTCAGCCCCAGCATTTT. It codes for CASSLVKLRGSQPQHF.

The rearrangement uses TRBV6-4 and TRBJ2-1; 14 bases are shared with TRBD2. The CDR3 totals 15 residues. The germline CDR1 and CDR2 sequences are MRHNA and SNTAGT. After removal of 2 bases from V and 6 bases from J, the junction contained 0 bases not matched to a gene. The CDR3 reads CASSDGTSGGNEQFF. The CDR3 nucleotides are TGTGCCAGCAGTGACGGGACTAGCGGGGGCAATGAGCAGTTCTTC.

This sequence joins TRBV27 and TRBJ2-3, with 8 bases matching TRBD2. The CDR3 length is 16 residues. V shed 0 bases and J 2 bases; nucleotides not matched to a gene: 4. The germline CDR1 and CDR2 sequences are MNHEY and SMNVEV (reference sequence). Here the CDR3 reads CASSLSSGATTDTQYF. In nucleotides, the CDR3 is TGTGCCAGCAGTTTATCTAGCGGGGCGACCACAGATACGCAGTATTTT.

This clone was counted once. The CDR3 DNA sequence: TGTGCCAGCAGCCCCCCCCGAGGGGGCAAGGGCAAAAACATTCAGTACTTC. Translating it yields CASSPPRGGKGKNIQYF. This rearrangement joins TRBV7-9 to TRBJ2-4; 7 positions match TRBD1. Trimming removed 5 bases from V and 3 bases from J; junction bases left unmatched: 13. The CDR3 is 17 amino acids. CDR1 is SEHNR and CDR2 is FQNEAQ in the germline V gene (reference sequence).

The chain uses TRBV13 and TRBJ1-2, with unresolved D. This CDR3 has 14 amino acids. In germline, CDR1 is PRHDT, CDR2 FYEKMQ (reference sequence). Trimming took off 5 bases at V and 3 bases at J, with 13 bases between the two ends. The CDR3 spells CASSQADGDYGYTF. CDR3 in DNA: TGTGCCAGCAGCCAAGCTGACGGGGACTATGGCTACACCTTC.

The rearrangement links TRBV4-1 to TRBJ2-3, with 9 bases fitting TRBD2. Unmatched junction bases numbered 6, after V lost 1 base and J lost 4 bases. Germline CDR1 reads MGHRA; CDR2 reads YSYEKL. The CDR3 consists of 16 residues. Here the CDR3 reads CASSQVSSGDADTQYF. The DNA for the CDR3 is TGCGCCAGCAGCCAAGTCTCTAGCGGGGATGCAGATACGCAGTATTTT.

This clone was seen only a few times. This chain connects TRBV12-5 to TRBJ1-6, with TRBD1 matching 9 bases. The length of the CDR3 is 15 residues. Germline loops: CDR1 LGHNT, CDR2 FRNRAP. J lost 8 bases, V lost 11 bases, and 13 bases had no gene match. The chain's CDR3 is CASPKAGQGYSPLHF. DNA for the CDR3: TGTGCTTCCCCTAAGGCGGGACAGGGCTATTCACCCCTCCACTTT.

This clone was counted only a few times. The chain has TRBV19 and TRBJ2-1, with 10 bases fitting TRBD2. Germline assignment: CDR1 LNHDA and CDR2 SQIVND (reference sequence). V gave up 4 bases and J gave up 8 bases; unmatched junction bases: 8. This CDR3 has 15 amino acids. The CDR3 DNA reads TGTGCCAGTAGTACAAGCGGGGGGGTCTTAGATGAGCAGTTCTTC. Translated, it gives CASSTSGGVLDEQFF. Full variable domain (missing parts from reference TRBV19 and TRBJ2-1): DGGITQSPKYLFRKEGQNVTLSCEQNLNHDAMYWYRQDPGQGLRLIYYSQIVNDFQKGDIAEGYSVSREKKESFPLTVTSAQKNPTAFYLCASSTSGGVLDEQFFGPGTRLTVL.

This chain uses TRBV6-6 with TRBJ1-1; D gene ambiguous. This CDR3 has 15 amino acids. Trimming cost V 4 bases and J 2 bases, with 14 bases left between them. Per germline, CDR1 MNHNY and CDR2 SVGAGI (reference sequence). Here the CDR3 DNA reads TGTGCCAGCAGTTTCCAGAAAATCGTAAACACTGAAGCTTTCTTT. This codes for CASSFQKIVNTEAFF.

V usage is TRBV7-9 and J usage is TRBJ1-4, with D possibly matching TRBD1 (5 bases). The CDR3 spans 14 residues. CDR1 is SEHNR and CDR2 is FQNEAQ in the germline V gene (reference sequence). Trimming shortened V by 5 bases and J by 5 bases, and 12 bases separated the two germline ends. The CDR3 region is CASSRGERNEKLFF. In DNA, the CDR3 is TGTGCCAGCAGCCGGGGGGAGAGGAATGAAAAACTGTTTTTT.

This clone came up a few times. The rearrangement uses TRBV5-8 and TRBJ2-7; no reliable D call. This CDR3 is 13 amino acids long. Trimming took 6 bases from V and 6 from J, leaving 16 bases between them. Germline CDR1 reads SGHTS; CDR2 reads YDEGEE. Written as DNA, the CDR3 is TGTGCCAGCATCCCTCGGTCCCAGCGCGAGCAGTACGTC. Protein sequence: CASIPRSQREQYV.

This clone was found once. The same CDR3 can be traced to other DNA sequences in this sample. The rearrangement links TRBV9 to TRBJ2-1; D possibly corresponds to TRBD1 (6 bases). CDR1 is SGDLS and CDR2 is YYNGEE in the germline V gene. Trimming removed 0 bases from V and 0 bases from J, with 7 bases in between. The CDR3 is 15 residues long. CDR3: CASSVEDSSYNEQFF. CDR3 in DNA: TGTGCCAGCAGCGTAGAGGACAGCTCCTACAATGAGCAGTTCTTC.

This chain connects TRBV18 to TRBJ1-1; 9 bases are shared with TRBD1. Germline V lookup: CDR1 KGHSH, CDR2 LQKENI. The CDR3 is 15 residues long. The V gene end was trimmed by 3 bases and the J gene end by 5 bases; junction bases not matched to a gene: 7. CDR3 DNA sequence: TGTGCCAGCTCACCTCCCGGGACAGGGAGTACTGAAGCTTTCTTT. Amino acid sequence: CASSPPGTGSTEAFF.

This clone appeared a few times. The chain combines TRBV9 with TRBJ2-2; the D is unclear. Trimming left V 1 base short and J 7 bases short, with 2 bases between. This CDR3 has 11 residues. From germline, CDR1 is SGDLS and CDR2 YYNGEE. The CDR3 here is CASSVFGELFF. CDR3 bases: TGTGCCAGCAGCGTATTCGGGGAGCTGTTTTTT.

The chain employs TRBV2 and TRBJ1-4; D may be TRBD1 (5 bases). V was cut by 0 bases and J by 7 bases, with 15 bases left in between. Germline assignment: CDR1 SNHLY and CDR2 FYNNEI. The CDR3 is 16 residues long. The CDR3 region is CASSEAGTPGSEKLFF. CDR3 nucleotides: TGTGCCAGCAGTGAAGCAGGCACTCCAGGGAGTGAAAAACTGTTTTTT.

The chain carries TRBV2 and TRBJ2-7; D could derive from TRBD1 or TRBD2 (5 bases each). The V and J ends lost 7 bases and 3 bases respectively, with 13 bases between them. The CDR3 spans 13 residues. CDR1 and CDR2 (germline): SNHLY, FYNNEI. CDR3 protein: CASIAGAGYEQYF. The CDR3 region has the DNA TGTGCCAGCATTGCCGGGGCCGGCTACGAGCAGTACTTC.

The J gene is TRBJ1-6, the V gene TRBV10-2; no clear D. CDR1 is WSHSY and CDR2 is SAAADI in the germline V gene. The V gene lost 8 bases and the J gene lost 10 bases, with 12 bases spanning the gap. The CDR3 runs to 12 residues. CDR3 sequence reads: CASSTRASPLHF. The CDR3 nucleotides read TGCGCCAGCTCTACGAGGGCCTCACCCCTCCACTTT.

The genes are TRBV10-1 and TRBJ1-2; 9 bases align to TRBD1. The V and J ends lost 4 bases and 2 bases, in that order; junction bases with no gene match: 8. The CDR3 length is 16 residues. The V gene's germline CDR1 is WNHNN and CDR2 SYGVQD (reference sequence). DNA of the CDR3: TGCGCCAGCAGTGGGGACAGGGACAGACCGAACTATGGCTACACCTTC. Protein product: CASSGDRDRPNYGYTF.

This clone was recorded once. CDR3: CASSLQGTNEQYF. CDR3 sequence (DNA): TGTGCCAGCAGCTTGCAGGGGACGAACGAGCAGTACTTC. The chain recombines TRBV5-4 with TRBJ2-7; D may be TRBD1 (6 bases). Between the trimmed V and J ends, which lost 1 base and 5 bases, there was a span of 10 bases. Germline values: CDR1 SGHNT, CDR2 YYREEE (reference sequence). CDR3 length: 13 amino acids.

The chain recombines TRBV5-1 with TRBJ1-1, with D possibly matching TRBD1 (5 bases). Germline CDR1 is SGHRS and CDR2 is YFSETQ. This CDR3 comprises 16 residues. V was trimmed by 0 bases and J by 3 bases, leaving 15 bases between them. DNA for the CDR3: TGCGCCAGCAGCTTGGTTGGGGCCGGGTCGTACACTGAAGCTTTCTTT. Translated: CASSLVGAGSYTEAFF.